Listed here is a single TCR beta chain. The data are from a study of CD8 T cells in Susac syndrome. The multiple sclerosis control cohort comprised treatment-naive individuals presenting with stable or active relapsing-remitting disease. Random hexamers were used to reverse transcribe an amount of about 0.45 to 1 ug RNA. TCRdb re-derived calls from the immunoSEQ multiplex PCR reads in MiXCR, one entry per CDR3 protein. The data show approximately 220,000 distinct CDR3 sequences, with around 90% seen just once and approximately 0.13% held by the top ten. The sequence was collected from a human donor with multiple sclerosis. Sequencing was carried out using CD8+ T cells from PBMCs.

The CDR3 protein is CASSLGGRYGYTF. The CDR3 DNA is TGTGCCAGCAGCTTAGGGGGACGCTATGGCTACACCTTC. This chain links TRBV7-9 with TRBJ1-2; D possibly corresponds to TRBD1 (5 bases). The germline V gene has CDR1 SEHNR and CDR2 FQNEAQ (reference sequence). This CDR3 is 13 amino acids long. Trimming stripped 1 base from V and 4 bases from J, with 7 bases between.